The subject of this entry is one T cell receptor (beta chain). The source of the sample is a study of blood T cell repertoires in COVID-19. Study summary: From T cells, B-cell-depleted T cells, or PBMCs came the material, which was cDNA or gDNA.

The trim removed 0 bases at V and 1 base at J, leaving 8 bases unmatched. The germline gives CDR1 LNHNV, CDR2 YYDKDF (reference sequence). There are 17 residues in the CDR3. In the authors' methods: Amplification from reference gene primers served as the basis for estimated nucleated cell counts. This table comes from immunoSEQ multiplex PCR, and its TCRdb copy is limited to in-frame clones, with some not included. Clonal size and the V and J genes are those of that table, whereas D and trimming came from the DNA. The repertoire has about 290,000 clones, around 92% of them found once; the top ten carry roughly 11%. One Seattle source followed patients from active infection through their disease course.

Input material: peripheral blood. V and J are TRBV15 and TRBJ1-1; 7 nucleotides match TRBD1. The clonotype originates from a woman between 25 and 40 years old with COVID-19, enrolled during active disease. The CDR3 nucleotides are TGTGCCACCAGCAGAGATCTGACAGGGATGAGGAACACTGAAGCTTTCTTT. Translation gives CATSRDLTGMRNTEAFF.